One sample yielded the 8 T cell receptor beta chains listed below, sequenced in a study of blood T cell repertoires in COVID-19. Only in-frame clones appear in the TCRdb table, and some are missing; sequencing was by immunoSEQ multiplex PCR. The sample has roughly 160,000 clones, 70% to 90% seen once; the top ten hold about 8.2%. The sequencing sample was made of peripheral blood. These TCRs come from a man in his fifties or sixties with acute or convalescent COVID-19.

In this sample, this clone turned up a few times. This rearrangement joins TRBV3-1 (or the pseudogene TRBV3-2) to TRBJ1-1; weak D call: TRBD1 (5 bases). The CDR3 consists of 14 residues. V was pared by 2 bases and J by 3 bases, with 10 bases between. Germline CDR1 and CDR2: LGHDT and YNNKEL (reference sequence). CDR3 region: CASSQTGGYTEAFF. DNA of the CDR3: TGTGCCAGCAGCCAAACTGGGGGGTACACTGAAGCTTTCTTT.

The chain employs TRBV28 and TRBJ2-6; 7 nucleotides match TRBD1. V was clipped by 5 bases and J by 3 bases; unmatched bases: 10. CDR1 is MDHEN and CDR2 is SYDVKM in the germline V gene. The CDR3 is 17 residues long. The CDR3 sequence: CASSPNRTGFGANVLTF. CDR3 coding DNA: TGTGCCAGCAGTCCGAACCGGACAGGTTTTGGGGCCAACGTCCTGACTTTC.

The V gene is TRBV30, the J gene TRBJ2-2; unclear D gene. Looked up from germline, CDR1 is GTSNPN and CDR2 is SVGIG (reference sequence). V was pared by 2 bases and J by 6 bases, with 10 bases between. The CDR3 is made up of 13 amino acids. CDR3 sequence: CAWSRLRSGELFF. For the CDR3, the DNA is TGTGCCTGGAGTCGCCTGCGGTCCGGGGAGCTGTTTTTT.

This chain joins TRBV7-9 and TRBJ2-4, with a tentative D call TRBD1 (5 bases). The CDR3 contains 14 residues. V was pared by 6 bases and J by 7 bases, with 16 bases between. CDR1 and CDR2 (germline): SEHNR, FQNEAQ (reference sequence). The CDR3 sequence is CASSVTGFVNIQYF. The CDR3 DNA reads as TGTGCCAGCAGTGTTACAGGTTTTGTTAACATTCAGTACTTC.

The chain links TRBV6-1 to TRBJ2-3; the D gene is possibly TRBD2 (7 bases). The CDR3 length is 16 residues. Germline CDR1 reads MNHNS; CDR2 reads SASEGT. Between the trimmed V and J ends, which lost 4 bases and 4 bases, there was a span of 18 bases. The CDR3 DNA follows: TGTGCCAGCAGTGGTTGGGGACTACCAGGGGCAGATACGCAGTATTTT. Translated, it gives CASSGWGLPGADTQYF.

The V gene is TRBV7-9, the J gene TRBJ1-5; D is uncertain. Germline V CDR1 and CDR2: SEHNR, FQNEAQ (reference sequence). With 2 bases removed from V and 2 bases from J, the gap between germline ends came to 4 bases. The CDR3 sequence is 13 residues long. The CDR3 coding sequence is TGTGCCAGCAGCTTACGGGGCAATCAGCCCCAGCATTTT. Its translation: CASSLRGNQPQHF.

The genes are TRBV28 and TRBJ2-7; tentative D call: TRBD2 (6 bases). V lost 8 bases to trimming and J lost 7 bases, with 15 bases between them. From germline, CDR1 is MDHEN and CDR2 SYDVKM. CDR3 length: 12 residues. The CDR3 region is CASPDSRGEQYF. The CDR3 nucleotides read TGTGCCAGCCCCGACAGCCGGGGGGAGCAGTACTTC.

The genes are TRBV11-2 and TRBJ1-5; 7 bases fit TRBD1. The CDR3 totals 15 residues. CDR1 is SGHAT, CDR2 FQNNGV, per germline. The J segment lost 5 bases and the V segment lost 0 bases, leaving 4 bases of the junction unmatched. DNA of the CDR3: TGTGCCAGCAGCTTAGACAGGGGGAGTTATCAGCCCCAGCATTTT. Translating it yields CASSLDRGSYQPQHF.